The 26 T cell receptor beta chains reported below all come from one sample, sequenced in a study of OX40 agonist ivuxolimab in advanced cancers. TCRdb keeps only in-frame clones here, not all; method: immunoSEQ multiplex PCR. The data contain about 48,000 clones, just under 90% of them seen just once; the ten biggest clones take up approximately 10%. The sequencing used CD4+ or CD8+ T cells sorted from blood, collected in a trial of the OX40 agonist ivuxolimab. The source of these receptors is an adult with an advanced solid tumor such as melanoma, head and neck, liver or kidney cancer.

This chain joins TRBV7-9 and TRBJ1-1; 8 bases line up with TRBD1. The CDR3 consists of 16 residues. V lost 4 bases and J lost 4; bases outside the gene matches: 11. Germline CDR1 is SEHNR and CDR2 is FQNEAQ (reference sequence). For the CDR3, the DNA is TGTGCCAGCAGCTCCCAGTGGACAGGGAGGCGCACTGAAGCTTTCTTT. Its protein is CASSSQWTGRRTEAFF.

The genes are TRBV29-1 and TRBJ1-2; no reliable D call. The V gene lost 1 base and the J gene lost 6 bases, with 12 bases spanning the gap. Germline V gene sequence: CDR1 SQVTM, CDR2 ANQGSEA. CDR3 length: 13 amino acids. Written as DNA, the CDR3 is TGCAGCGTTGAAGGGACCTGGAGGGATGGCTACACCTTC. It encodes CSVEGTWRDGYTF. The whole variable domain, remainder taken from reference TRBV29-1 and TRBJ1-2, is SAVISQKPSRDICQRGTSLTIQCQVDSQVTMMFWYRQQPGQSLTLIATANQGSEATYESGFVIDKFPISRPNLTFSTLTVSNMSPEDSSIYLCSVEGTWRDGYTFGSGTRLTVV.

This clone was detected a few times. The chain uses TRBV23-1 and TRBJ1-5; 8 nucleotides align to TRBD1. TRBV23-1 is an open reading frame, and its role is uncertain. The CDR3 extends over 18 amino acids. V lost 4 bases and J lost 0; bases outside the gene matches: 11. The CDR3 coding sequence is TGCGCCAGCAGTCCCTGGCTAGGGACAGGTTATAGCAATCAGCCCCAGCATTTT. This translates into CASSPWLGTGYSNQPQHF.

In DNA, the CDR3 is TGTGCCAGCTCCTTTAGTGAAGGACTAGCGGGAGAAGAGACCCAGTACTTC. This sequence encodes CASSFSEGLAGEETQYF. V gene TRBV27 combines with J gene TRBJ2-5; 13 nucleotides match TRBD2. The CDR3 spans 17 residues. Germline CDR1 MNHEY, CDR2 SMNVEV (reference sequence). The J segment lost 3 bases and the V segment lost 8 bases, leaving 12 bases of the junction unmatched.

The chain carries TRBV7-3 and TRBJ2-1, with D possibly TRBD2 on 6 matching bases. Germline V gene sequence: CDR1 SGHTA, CDR2 FQGTGA. V was pared by 5 bases and J by 0 bases, with 20 bases between. The CDR3 runs 18 residues. The CDR3 loop reads CASSPEGLPISSYNEQFF. DNA for the CDR3: TGTGCCAGCAGCCCCGAGGGACTTCCGATAAGCTCCTACAATGAGCAGTTCTTC.

This rearrangement joins TRBV5-6 to TRBJ1-5; 7 bases map to TRBD1. Germline V gene data show CDR1 as SGHDT and CDR2 as YYEEEE. Unmatched junction bases numbered 12, after V lost 5 bases and J lost 7 bases. The CDR3 runs to 15 residues. CDR3 nucleotides: TGTGCCAGCAGTCCCAGGGGGGGGCCTCGGCAGCCCCAGCATTTT. Translating gives CASSPRGGPRQPQHF.

The chain couples TRBV27 to TRBJ2-7, with 7 bases aligning to TRBD1. The CDR3 spans 16 residues. V dropped 2 bases and J dropped 2; count of bases not matched to a gene: 9. Germline CDR1 MNHEY, CDR2 SMNVEV (reference sequence). CDR3 nucleotides: TGTGCCAGCAGTTTACTTGACAGGGTAGGTCCCTACGAGCAGTACTTC. Its protein product is CASSLLDRVGPYEQYF.

V and J are TRBV4-1 and TRBJ1-4; a possible D gene is TRBD1 (5 bases). V was shortened by 1 base and J by 5 bases, with 11 bases between the two germline ends. In germline, CDR1 is MGHRA, CDR2 YSYEKL. This CDR3 has 15 residues. The CDR3 spells CASSQGDWKNEKLFF. Here the CDR3 DNA reads TGCGCCAGCAGCCAAGGGGACTGGAAGAATGAAAAACTGTTTTTT.

V is TRBV15 and J is TRBJ2-1; 13 nucleotides agree with TRBD2. The V segment lost 2 bases and the J segment 6 bases; nucleotides outside the gene matches: 4. The germline V gene encodes CDR1 LNHNV and CDR2 YYDKDF (reference sequence). The CDR3 is 16 residues long. CDR3 amino acids: CATSRPRTSGSNEQFF. CDR3 nucleotide sequence: TGTGCCACCAGCAGACCGCGGACTAGCGGGAGCAATGAGCAGTTCTTC.

This clone was picked up a small number of times. The chain employs TRBV6-6 and TRBJ1-2; TRBD1 might be the D (5 bases). The CDR3 length is 13 residues. The V end lost 2 bases, the J end lost 8 bases, and 12 bases lay between the germline ends. Germline V lookup: CDR1 MNHNY, CDR2 SVGAGI (reference sequence). The DNA for the CDR3 is TGTGCCAGCAGTTACGTTGGGGGTAACGGCTACACCTTC. It yields the protein CASSYVGGNGYTF.

The chain is built from TRBV29-1 and TRBJ2-1; tentative D call: TRBD2 (5 bases). Germline V lookup: CDR1 SQVTM, CDR2 ANQGSEA. This CDR3 is 12 amino acids long. Trimming took off 3 bases at V and 8 bases at J, with 11 bases between the two ends. The DNA of the CDR3 is TGCAGCGTTGATCCGGGGTCGGATGAGCAGTTCTTC. This sequence encodes CSVDPGSDEQFF.

This CDR3 is CASSSGTNPDTQYF. The CDR3 nucleotides read TGTGCCAGCAGCTCCGGGACTAACCCAGATACGCAGTATTTT. The chain recombines TRBV14 with TRBJ2-3; 7 bases align to TRBD2. The V gene end was trimmed by 5 bases and the J gene end by 4 bases; junction bases not matched to a gene: 6. Germline V gene data show CDR1 as SGHDN and CDR2 as FVKESK. The length of the CDR3 is 14 residues.

V is TRBV2 and J is TRBJ1-2; 7 bases are a match to TRBD1. Germline V lookup: CDR1 SNHLY, CDR2 FYNNEI. The CDR3 length is 15 residues. The J segment lost 6 bases and the V segment lost 2 bases, leaving 9 bases of the junction unmatched. The CDR3 loop reads CASSETPTGTNGYTF. The CDR3 coding sequence is TGTGCCAGCAGTGAAACCCCGACAGGGACGAATGGCTACACCTTC.

The rearrangement links TRBV27 to TRBJ2-4, with TRBD2 matching 8 bases. The V segment lost 1 base and the J segment 4 bases; nucleotides outside the gene matches: 9. CDR3 size: 17 residues. Germline CDR1 reads MNHEY; CDR2 reads SMNVEV (reference sequence). In DNA, the CDR3 is TGTGCCAGCAGTTTATGGGTCCCGGGAGGGGGGAAAAACATTCAGTACTTC. This codes for CASSLWVPGGGKNIQYF.

This sequence joins TRBV7-9 and TRBJ2-7, with TRBD2 matching 8 bases. Germline V CDR1 and CDR2: SEHNR, FQNEAQ (reference sequence). The CDR3 consists of 15 residues. Trimming cost V 4 bases and J 3 bases; bases outside gene matches: 8. The CDR3 loop is CASSSMAGTSYEQYF. In nucleotides, the CDR3 is TGTGCCAGCAGCTCGATGGCCGGGACTAGCTACGAGCAGTACTTC.

This chain joins TRBV29-1 and TRBJ1-1; a weak D match, TRBD1 (5 bases). The V gene's germline CDR1 is SQVTM and CDR2 ANQGSEA. V was shortened by 7 bases and J by 4 bases, with 19 bases between the two germline ends. There are 14 residues in the CDR3. The CDR3 DNA reads TGCAGCGGAACGACAGCTTTAGGGATCACTGAAGCTTTCTTT. Protein product: CSGTTALGITEAFF.

The chain joins TRBV6-5 to TRBJ1-1; D might be TRBD1 (6 bases). Germline V gene lookup returns CDR1 MNHEY and CDR2 SVGAGI. The CDR3 extends over 14 amino acids. Trimming removed 5 bases from V and 0 bases from J, with 10 bases in between. The CDR3: CASSPTGVNTEAFF. CDR3 sequence (DNA): TGTGCCAGCAGTCCGACAGGAGTGAACACTGAAGCTTTCTTT.

The V call is TRBV6-6, the J call TRBJ1-2; D is unclear. This CDR3 region has 14 residues. Germline assignment: CDR1 MNHNY and CDR2 SVGAGI (reference sequence). Trimming cost V 5 bases and J 14 bases, with 24 bases left between them. The CDR3: CASSPLGDQLWLTF. CDR3 nucleotides: TGTGCCAGCAGTCCACTCGGGGATCAACTATGGTTGACCTTC.

This chain links TRBV6-1 with TRBJ1-3; possible D gene TRBD1, 6 bases. Germline V gene lookup returns CDR1 MNHNS and CDR2 SASEGT. CDR3 length: 15 residues. V was cut by 1 base and J by 3 bases, with 10 bases left in between. The CDR3 DNA reads TGTGCCAGCAGTGAAGTTTCCAGGGGTGGAAACACCATATATTTT. This sequence encodes CASSEVSRGGNTIYF.

This clone was counted a single time. The chain links TRBV5-5 to TRBJ1-4; D unclear. The germline V gene has CDR1 SGHKS and CDR2 YYEKEE (reference sequence). With 4 bases removed from V and 8 bases from J, the gap between germline ends came to 15 bases. CDR3 size: 14 residues. The CDR3 region is CASSPDLMEEKLFF. CDR3 coding DNA: TGTGCCAGCAGCCCCGACCTGATGGAGGAAAAACTGTTTTTT.

The chain is built from TRBV28 and TRBJ2-3, with D maybe TRBD1 (6 bases). V lost 6 bases and J 3 bases, leaving 19 bases between the germline ends. Germline lookup yields CDR1 MDHEN and CDR2 SYDVKM. The CDR3 has 16 amino acids. The CDR3 reads CASRGHVGSSTDTQYF. DNA for the CDR3: TGTGCCAGCAGGGGACATGTGGGGAGTTCGACAGATACGCAGTATTTT. The full variable domain, its missing parts supplied by reference TRBV28 and TRBJ2-3, is DVKVTQSSRYLVKRTGEKVFLECVQDMDHENMFWYRQDPGLGLRLIYFSYDVKMKEKGDIPEGYSVSREKKERFSLILESASTNQTSMYLCASRGHVGSSTDTQYFGPGTRLTVL.

The V call is TRBV19, the J call TRBJ2-7, with 8 bases fitting TRBD2. With 11 bases clipped from V and 1 base from J, the junction kept 13 bases outside the gene matches. The CDR3 sequence is 15 residues long. CDR1 is LNHDA and CDR2 is SQIVND in the germline V gene (reference sequence). CDR3 loop: CASRAGASGSYEQYF. CDR3 nucleotides: TGTGCCTCCAGAGCGGGGGCTAGCGGATCCTACGAGCAGTACTTC.

This clone came up once. J is TRBJ2-7 and V is TRBV7-9, with 9 bases aligning to TRBD1. CDR3 length: 15 amino acids. CDR1 is SEHNR and CDR2 is FQNEAQ in the germline V gene (reference sequence). Trimming took 5 bases from V and 5 from J; bases not matched to a gene: 10. This chain's CDR3 is CASSGTGTGRHEQYF. For the CDR3, the DNA is TGTGCCAGCAGCGGGACCGGGACAGGGCGCCACGAGCAGTACTTC.

This clone has more than one count but fewer than ten. The V gene is TRBV19, the J gene TRBJ1-6, with 7 bases lining up with TRBD1. The V and J ends lost 7 bases and 4 bases, in that order; junction bases with no gene match: 10. CDR3 length: 16 amino acids. CDR1 and CDR2 (germline): LNHDA, SQIVND (reference sequence). The CDR3: CASTRAGQTYNSPLHF. The DNA of the CDR3 is TGTGCCAGTACTCGCGCGGGACAGACTTATAATTCACCCCTCCACTTT.

The gene calls are TRBV4-3 and TRBJ2-3, with TRBD1 matching over 7 bases. Germline CDR1 LGHNA, CDR2 YSLEER. The J segment lost 6 bases and the V segment lost 4 bases, leaving 7 bases of the junction unmatched. The CDR3 contains 14 residues. CDR3 loop: CASSLSGGGDTQYF. The CDR3 nucleotides are TGCGCCAGCAGCCTGTCAGGGGGTGGGGATACGCAGTATTTT.

The rearrangement links TRBV27 to TRBJ2-2; D assignment may be TRBD1 or TRBD2 (5 bases each). V lost 7 bases and J 0 bases, leaving 21 bases between the germline ends. The CDR3 loop spans 18 amino acids. Germline V CDR1 and CDR2: MNHEY, SMNVEV (reference sequence). Here the CDR3 DNA reads TGTGCCAGCACTAGCTCCGAACCCAGGGCCTCGAACACCGGGGAGCTGTTTTTT. Its protein product is CASTSSEPRASNTGELFF.